These 14 T cell receptor beta chains came from one sample sequenced in a study of T cells after posttransplantation cyclophosphamide. A marrow graft followed busulfan-fludarabine conditioning, with cyclophosphamide on days +3 and +4. The data were produced by immunoSEQ multiplex PCR, yet TCRdb's version contains in-frame clones alone and is incomplete. The sample contains some 19,000 clones, around 68% of which appear only once. Specimen: PBMCs, collected after an allogeneic stem cell transplant with post-transplant cyclophosphamide. All receptors come from a male patient between 25 and 39 years old who received an allogeneic stem cell transplant from a related donor, was CMV-positive, and had acute GVHD only. Some T cells may be supplied by the graft donor.

The rearrangement uses TRBV6-1 and TRBJ1-6; D is uncertain. The V end lost 5 bases, the J end lost 2 bases, and 10 bases lay between the germline ends. Germline values: CDR1 MNHNS, CDR2 SASEGT. The CDR3 runs to 15 residues. The CDR3 region is CASSRGNPYNSPLHF. The CDR3 nucleotides read TGTGCCAGCAGTCGAGGAAACCCCTATAATTCACCCCTCCACTTT.

This clone was counted between two and nine times. The chain uses TRBV19 and TRBJ2-2; D may be TRBD1 (6 bases). V lost 7 bases, J lost 4 bases, and 16 bases lay in between. This CDR3 is built from 15 residues. The germline CDR1 and CDR2 sequences are LNHDA and SQIVND (reference sequence). The CDR3, as DNA: TGTGCCAGTACTCGACAGGAGTGGATCACCGGGGAGCTGTTTTTT. Amino acid sequence: CASTRQEWITGELFF.

This chain uses TRBV7-3 with TRBJ2-3; 10 bases are a match to TRBD2. The CDR3 covers 16 residues. Germline V gene data show CDR1 as SGHTA and CDR2 as FQGTGA. V lost 6 bases, J lost 3 bases, and 9 bases stayed unmatched. CDR3 in DNA: TGTGCCAGCAGAAGCGGGGGGGCTCGGGCTACAGATACGCAGTATTTT. It encodes CASRSGGARATDTQYF.

The chain recombines TRBV4-3 with TRBJ2-4, with 10 positions matching TRBD2. Trimming cost V 0 bases and J 1 base; bases outside gene matches: 12. The CDR3 runs 20 residues. CDR1 and CDR2 (germline): LGHNA, YSLEER. CDR3 protein: CASSQEVGSGGAGAKNIQYF. CDR3 bases: TGCGCCAGCAGCCAAGAGGTTGGGAGCGGGGGGGCAGGGGCCAAAAACATTCAGTACTTC.

The chain recombines TRBV6-5 with TRBJ1-5; weak D call: TRBD1 (6 bases). There are 15 residues in the CDR3. V was shortened by 6 bases and J by 4 bases, with 16 bases between the two germline ends. Per germline, CDR1 MNHEY and CDR2 SVGAGI. The CDR3 here is CASSPQGTPNQPQHF. CDR3 sequence (DNA): TGTGCCAGCAGCCCCCAAGGGACACCAAATCAGCCCCAGCATTTT.

V gene TRBV6-6 combines with J gene TRBJ1-5, with a tentative D call TRBD1 (5 bases). The V end lost 0 bases, the J end lost 2 bases, and 11 bases lay between the germline ends. The CDR3 runs to 16 residues. CDR1 MNHNY and CDR2 SVGAGI come from the germline V gene (reference sequence). The CDR3 nucleotides are TGTGCCAGCAGTTACTCGGTTCCGACAGGCAATCAGCCCCAGCATTTT. This encodes CASSYSVPTGNQPQHF.

This clone was found once. V gene TRBV7-2 combines with J gene TRBJ2-7; a weak D match, TRBD2 (6 bases). CDR1 SGHTA and CDR2 FQGNSA come from the germline V gene. The CDR3 is 15 amino acids. V lost 1 base, J lost 2 bases, and 12 bases lay in between. The CDR3 protein is CASSLVGGSTYEQYF. The CDR3 nucleotides read TGTGCCAGCAGCTTAGTGGGGGGATCCACCTACGAGCAGTACTTC.

The V and J genes are TRBV11-2 and TRBJ1-3; no clear D. CDR3 length equals 12 residues. Germline V lookup: CDR1 SGHAT, CDR2 FQNNGV. Trimming shortened V by 5 bases and J by 4 bases, and 6 bases separated the two germline ends. The CDR3 DNA is TGTGCCAGCAGCCCGGGAGGAAACACCATATATTTT. Protein sequence: CASSPGGNTIYF. Complete variable domain (other parts from reference TRBV11-2 and TRBJ1-3): EAGVAQSPRYKIIEKRQSVAFWCNPISGHATLYWYQQILGQGPKLLIQFQNNGVVDDSQLPKDRFSAERLKGVDSTLKIQPAKLEDSAVYLCASSPGGNTIYFGEGSWLTVV.

This clone was counted once. This chain connects TRBV10-3 to TRBJ1-1; 7 bases map to TRBD1. From germline, CDR1 is ENHRY and CDR2 SYGVKD. The CDR3 has 15 residues. V gave up 0 bases and J gave up 1 base; unmatched junction bases: 2. The CDR3 DNA reads as TGTGCCATCAGTGAGTCAGGGACAGAGAACACTGAAGCTTTCTTT. This gives the protein CAISESGTENTEAFF.

The V and J genes are TRBV6-1 and TRBJ2-1; TRBD2 aligns across 10 bases. The germline gives CDR1 MNHNS, CDR2 SASEGT. V shed 2 bases, J shed 6 bases, and the junction held 10 bases outside the gene matches. CDR3 length: 17 amino acids. CDR3 in DNA: TGTGCCAGCAGTGAATGGGATCTAGCGGGGGCATTCAATGAGCAGTTCTTC. Amino acid sequence: CASSEWDLAGAFNEQFF.

This clone was counted between two and nine times. The chain couples TRBV6-5 to TRBJ2-1; D ambiguous. Trimming removed 0 bases at V and 7 bases at J, with 7 bases between. The CDR3 loop spans 13 amino acids. Germline V gene data show CDR1 as MNHEY and CDR2 as SVGAGI. CDR3 residues: CASSYSSSNEQFF. In nucleotides, the CDR3 is TGTGCCAGCAGTTACTCTAGCTCGAATGAGCAGTTCTTC.

This rearrangement joins TRBV2 to TRBJ1-6; D call uncertain. Deletions cut 8 bases from V and 5 bases from J, with 7 bases between. The CDR3 consists of 12 residues. From germline, CDR1 is SNHLY and CDR2 FYNNEI. CDR3 DNA sequence: TGTGCCAGCGGCAGAAATAATTCACCCCTCCACTTT. It specifies CASGRNNSPLHF.

This chain connects TRBV7-2 to TRBJ1-6; 8 bases match TRBD1. The germline V gene encodes CDR1 SGHTA and CDR2 FQGNSA. The CDR3 contains 13 residues. Unmatched junction bases numbered 2, after V lost 5 bases and J lost 8 bases. The CDR3 sequence: CASSLTGDSPLHF. The DNA of the CDR3 is TGTGCCAGCAGCCTGACAGGGGATTCACCCCTCCACTTT.

The sample holds a few counts of this clone. The rearrangement joins TRBV7-6 to TRBJ1-3, with 10 bases lining up with TRBD1. Looked up from germline, CDR1 is SGHVS and CDR2 is FNYEAQ. With 5 bases clipped from V and 4 bases from J, the junction kept 8 bases outside the gene matches. The CDR3 loop spans 16 amino acids. The CDR3 region has the DNA TGTGCCAGCAGCCAGCCCGGGACAGGGGTCGGAAACACCATATATTTT. Residues: CASSQPGTGVGNTIYF.